These 5 T cell receptor beta chains were all obtained from the same sample, sequenced in a study of prognosis after radiotherapy for stage I lung cancer. With two-round multiplex PCR, TCR beta CDR3 sequences were amplified from genomic DNA. Primers (each specific to one TRBV or TRBJ gene) were used in first-round PCR. TCRdb recomputed calls from the multiplex PCR reads with MiXCR, one row per CDR3 protein. The sample yields some 20,000 distinct CDR3 sequences, roughly 37% seen once. This specimen was PBMCs, taken before or after stereotactic body radiation therapy (not recorded which). These receptors came from a donor aged 50 or older with non-small cell lung cancer.

In regard to this clonotype: This may stem from a read error, because a much larger clone lies one nucleotide away. The gene calls are TRBV24-1 and TRBJ1-1; D gene unclear. CDR3 length: 18 residues. Germline CDR1 is KGHDR and CDR2 is SFDVKD. The ends were cut back, 0 bases at V and 2 bases at J, with 18 bases in the middle. CDR3 sequence reads: CATSDLRYRERINTEAFF. CDR3 coding DNA: TGTGCCACCAGTGATTTGAGGTACAGAGAGAGAATAAACACTGAAGCTTTCTTT.

The chain couples TRBV19 to TRBJ2-5, with a possible D match to TRBD2 (5 bases). Germline CDR1 LNHDA, CDR2 SQIVND (reference sequence). This CDR3 is 14 amino acids long. The germline V and J ends were trimmed by 3 bases and 4 bases, with 12 bases remaining between them. Written as DNA, the CDR3 is TGTGCCAGTAGTATTACTAGTTGGTCAGAGACCCAGTACTTC. Protein sequence: CASSITSWSETQYF.

This clonotype showed up many times. This chain links TRBV18 with TRBJ1-6, with D hard to call. The CDR3 consists of 16 residues. V gave up 1 base and J gave up 5 bases, with 12 bases separating them. Germline V gene data show CDR1 as KGHSH and CDR2 as LQKENI. As DNA, the CDR3 is TGTGCCAGCTCACCACAAACCTGGCTAGATAATTCACCCCTCCACTTT. Its translation is CASSPQTWLDNSPLHF.

As concerns this clonotype: A single base separates this from a much larger clone, so it may be a read error. The rearrangement uses TRBV20-1 and TRBJ2-1, with 7 nucleotides matching TRBD2. CDR1 and CDR2 from the germline V gene are DFQATT and SNEGSKA (reference sequence). The CDR3 covers 20 residues. J was trimmed by 0 bases and V by 0 bases; bases with no gene match: 17. The CDR3 DNA reads TGCAGTGCTAGAGATCAGGGCGGACTAGAGAAGAGTAGCTCCTACAATGAGCAGTTCTTC. Its protein product is CSARDQGGLEKSSSYNEQFF.

This clonotype has only a few counts. A read error may explain this, as a much larger clone is one base away. The chain employs TRBV7-2 and TRBJ2-3; D is unresolved. Germline V gives CDR1 SGHTA, CDR2 FQGNSA. The CDR3 totals 14 residues. Trimming took off 8 bases at V and 0 bases at J, with 12 bases between the two ends. CDR3 sequence reads: CASGLRISTDTQYF. CDR3 bases: TGTGCCAGCGGGTTGCGGATCAGCACAGATACGCAGTATTTT.